This T cell receptor beta chain was recorded in a study of OX40 agonist ivuxolimab in advanced cancers. Study background: The mean age was around 56 years, ranging from about 20 to 79, with approximately 83% of participants male.

Enrollment shut out patients with autoimmune disease history or systemic immunosuppression. The investigators sampled blood at baseline, at cycle 4 day 1, and at cycle 7 day 1. The method was immunoSEQ multiplex PCR; TCRdb's version includes in-frame clones alone and lacks a portion of them. The sample carries about 11,000 clones, approximately 85% recorded once. The CDR3 contains 14 residues. V lost 3 bases, J lost 3 bases, and 3 bases stayed unmatched. The germline V gene encodes CDR1 LGHNA and CDR2 YSLEER. The chain links TRBV4-3 to TRBJ1-2, with 8 bases fitting TRBD1. The TCR was taken from an adult with an advanced solid tumor such as melanoma, head and neck, liver or kidney cancer. The material was CD4+ or CD8+ T cells sorted from blood, obtained in a trial of the OX40 agonist ivuxolimab. The CDR3 bases are TGCGCCAGCAGCCAGGCGACAGGGGACTATGGCTACACCTTC. Its translation: CASSQATGDYGYTF.